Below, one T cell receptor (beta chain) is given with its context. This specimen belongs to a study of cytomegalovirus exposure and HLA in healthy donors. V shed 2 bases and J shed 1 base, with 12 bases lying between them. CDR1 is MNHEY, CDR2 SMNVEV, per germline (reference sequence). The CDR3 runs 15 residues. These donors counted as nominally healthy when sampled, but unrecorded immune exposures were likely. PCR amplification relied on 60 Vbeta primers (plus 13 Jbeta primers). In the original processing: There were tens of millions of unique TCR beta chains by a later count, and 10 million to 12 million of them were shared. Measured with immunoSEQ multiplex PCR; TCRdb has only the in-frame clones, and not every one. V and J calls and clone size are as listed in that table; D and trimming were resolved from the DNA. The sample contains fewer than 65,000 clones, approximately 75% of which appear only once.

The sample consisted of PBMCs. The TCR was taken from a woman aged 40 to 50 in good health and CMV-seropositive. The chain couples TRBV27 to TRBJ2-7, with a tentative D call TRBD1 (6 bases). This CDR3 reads CASSLILGASYEQYF. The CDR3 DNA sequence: TGTGCCAGCAGTTTAATTCTGGGGGCTTCCTACGAGCAGTACTTC.